This T cell receptor beta chain was found in a study of glioma-infiltrating T cells after dendritic cell vaccination. Turning to the study itself: Monocyte-derived dendritic cells, cultured approximately 7 days with IL-4 and GM-CSF, were pulsed with autologous tumor lysate. At biweekly intervals, patients got three intradermal dendritic cell vaccine injections.

Libraries were prepared by immunoSEQ multiplex PCR; TCRdb keeps only in-frame clonotypes and omits some of them. This table holds some 91,000 clones, approximately 80% found once. Study-level results: Patients with more pretreatment TILs had longer time to progression and survival.

CDR1 and CDR2 from the germline V gene are MNHNS and SASEGT. The V and J ends lost 5 bases and 1 base respectively, with 9 bases between them. The CDR3 has 13 residues. Time point reported: after dendritic cell vaccination, including at tumor progression/relapse. Only patients with spare fresh-frozen tumor and over two years of follow-up were included. A word on this clone: What it binds is not known.

Sequenced here: blood, sampled after dendritic cell vaccination. The TCR comes from a human donor with glioblastoma. The chain joins TRBV6-1 to TRBJ2-7; D is possibly TRBD1 (5 bases). CDR3 bases: TGTGCCAGCAGTCGGACAAAGTCCTACGAGCAGTACGTC. It yields the protein CASSRTKSYEQYV.